The source of this T cell receptor beta chain is a study of T cells in Graves' hyperthyroidism and ophthalmopathy. Whole-study results and caveats: Median prediction lead before ophthalmopathy onset was 6.5 to 7 months with the model. Classification by a 13 V-J model distinguished ophthalmopathy from stable hyperthyroidism. Blood shared most expanded thyroid clonotypes above 0.001.

This clonotype was seen many times. The antigen is unknown. A read error may account for a junction end that differs from germline. Among the patients, aged 18 to 65, hyperthyroidism was newly diagnosed and had lasted under 2 months. Regions amplified from RNA transcripts were the TCR beta CDR3 regions. The HTBI primer set drove a first-round RT-PCR of the TCR CDR3. MiXCR, applied by TCRdb to the multiplex PCR reads, yields one record per CDR3 protein. This sample has hundreds of thousands of distinct CDR3 sequences, with about a third found just once. This CDR3 is built from 13 residues. Germline lookup yields CDR1 SGHVS and CDR2 FQNEAQ.

This chain uses TRBV7-8 with TRBJ1-5; possible D gene TRBD1, 5 bases. The sample was blood. The sequence was collected from a middle-aged woman with Graves' hyperthyroidism. CDR3 sequence: CASSQATDQPQHF. CDR3 bases: TGCGCCAGCAGCCAGGCGACAGATCAGCCCCAGCATTTT.